Listed below are T cell receptor beta chains from one sample, sequenced in a study of T cell responses to AZD1222 COVID-19 vaccine. TCRdb's table, derived via immunoSEQ multiplex PCR, lists solely in-frame clones and lacks some. The sample holds about 130,000 clones, about 82% seen once. This specimen consisted of peripheral blood, obtained on day 0 of AZD1222 vaccination. These receptors originate from an adult in good health. Both conserved end residues are part of each CDR3. A D gene is named only where the DNA matches it firmly. Clone size is not always given. Where it is, it says once, few, many or a class for expanded clones.

j_call v_call clone_size d_call cdr3_aa cdr3_nt
TRBJ1-2 TRBV29-1 . . CSALDGQTYGYTF TGCAGCGCCTTGGACGGTCAGACCTATGGCTACACCTTC
TRBJ2-5 TRBV24-1 . TRBD1 CATSDPTRGTGKETQYF TGTGCCACCAGTGATCCGACTAGGGGGACAGGGAAAGAGACCCAGTACTTC
TRBJ2-7 TRBV7-3 . . CASSPTAGSYEQYF TGTGCCAGCAGCCCCACCGCAGGGAGCTACGAGCAGTACTTC
TRBJ2-1 TRBV23-1 . . CASSQSPDRRSPNEQFF TGCGCCAGCAGTCAATCCCCCGACCGACGCTCGCCCAATGAGCAGTTCTTC
TRBJ2-2 TRBV7-2 . TRBD2 CASSFKLAGGLDTGELFF TGTGCCAGCAGCTTTAAACTAGCGGGAGGGTTGGACACCGGGGAGCTGTTTTTT
TRBJ2-5 TRBV5-6 once TRBD2 CASTVGLAGPETQYF TGTGCCAGCACGGTGGGGTTAGCGGGACCAGAGACCCAGTACTTC
TRBJ2-2 TRBV5-1 once TRBD1 CASSKGQGSVTGELFF TGCGCCAGCAGCAAGGGACAGGGGTCGGTCACCGGGGAGCTGTTTTTT
TRBJ2-5 TRBV2 . . CANYDREGETQYF TGTGCCAACTACGACAGGGAGGGAGAGACCCAGTACTTC
TRBJ2-1 TRBV11-1 . . CASSPGPLGHEQFF TGTGCCAGCAGTCCGGGACCCCTCGGCCATGAGCAGTTCTTC
TRBJ1-6 TRBV5-4 . . CASSLGQANSPLHF TGTGCCAGCAGCTTAGGGCAGGCCAATTCACCCCTCCACTTT
TRBJ1-2 TRBV6-5 . . CASSYDEYGYTF TGTGCCAGCAGTTACGACGAGTATGGCTACACCTTC
TRBJ1-1 TRBV29-1 once . CSVEGSGPEAFF TGCAGCGTTGAAGGGTCAGGACCTGAAGCTTTCTTT
TRBJ1-6 TRBV6-5 . TRBD1 CASSYTTGDDSPLHF TGTGCCAGCAGTTACACTACAGGGGACGATTCACCCCTCCACTTT
TRBJ2-7 TRBV4-3 . TRBD2 CASSQDLSAGGTSYEQYF TGCGCCAGCAGCCAAGACTTAAGCGCGGGGGGAACCTCCTACGAGCAGTACTTC
TRBJ1-6 TRBV18 once . CASSLNSHSPLHF TGTGCCAGCTCACTTAATTCGCATTCACCCCTCCACTTT
TRBJ2-1 TRBV14 few . CASSQDEQDLNNEQFF TGTGCCAGCAGCCAAGATGAGCAGGACTTGAACAATGAGCAGTTCTTC
TRBJ1-6 TRBV4-3 . . CASSQEAQGVTSPLHF TGCGCCAGCAGCCAAGAAGCGCAGGGTGTCACTTCACCCCTCCACTTT
TRBJ2-5 TRBV10-2 . . CASSEDPPQETQYF TGCGCCAGCAGTGAGGATCCGCCACAAGAGACCCAGTACTTC
TRBJ2-3 TRBV20-1 . . CSASRAGTLTDTQYF TGCAGTGCTAGTAGGGCGGGGACCCTCACAGATACGCAGTATTTT
TRBJ1-6 TRBV20-1 . . CSARSGKPLHF TGCAGTGCTAGGTCGGGGAAACCCCTCCACTTT
TRBJ1-4 TRBV27 few . CASSFQGPHTSTNEKLFF TGTGCCAGCAGTTTCCAGGGACCCCATACTTCAACTAATGAAAAACTGTTTTTT
TRBJ2-1 TRBV7-9 . TRBD2 CASSFERGGLDEQFF TGTGCCAGCAGCTTTGAGCGGGGGGGCCTTGATGAGCAGTTCTTC
TRBJ2-7 TRBV19 . . CASIPGRAYEQYF TGTGCCAGTATCCCAGGTAGGGCCTACGAGCAGTACTTC
TRBJ2-6 TRBV10-3 once . CANGASGANVLTF TGTGCCAACGGGGCCTCTGGGGCCAACGTCCTGACTTTC
TRBJ2-1 TRBV7-9 . . CASRVTELHNEQFF TGTGCCAGCAGGGTGACAGAGCTGCACAATGAGCAGTTCTTC
TRBJ1-3 TRBV7-9 . . CASSFLAGEFGNTIYF TGTGCCAGCAGCTTCCTTGCAGGGGAATTTGGAAACACCATATATTTT
TRBJ1-2 TRBV10-3 . . CAISESTRNYGYTF TGTGCCATCAGTGAGTCGACCCGGAACTATGGCTACACCTTC
TRBJ1-6 TRBV7-2 . . CASSRDINSPLHF TGTGCCAGCAGCCGAGATATCAATTCACCCCTCCACTTT
TRBJ1-6 TRBV5-1 . TRBD1 CASSHGQGTNSPLHF TGCGCCAGCAGCCACGGACAGGGGACCAATTCACCCCTCCACTTT
TRBJ2-7 TRBV21-1 . . CASSKAECGFGNDEQYF TGTGCCAGCAGCAAAGCAGAATGCGGTTTTGGTAATGACGAGCAGTACTTC
TRBJ2-7 TRBV6-6 few . CASSFPGLERYEQYF TGTGCCAGCAGTTTCCCGGGACTGGAGAGGTACGAGCAGTACTTC
TRBJ2-3 TRBV19 few . CASSIEADYTDTQYF TGTGCCAGTAGTATAGAAGCAGATTACACAGATACGCAGTATTTT
TRBJ1-2 TRBV10-3 . . CAISESGLWGSNYGYTF TGTGCCATCAGTGAGTCGGGGCTGTGGGGGTCTAACTATGGCTACACCTTC
TRBJ1-1 TRBV27 few . CASSSSHPNTEAFF TGTGCCAGCAGTTCCTCTCACCCGAACACTGAAGCTTTCTTT
TRBJ1-1 TRBV4-3 . . CASSHSLGWNTEAFF TGCGCCAGCAGCCACTCCCTAGGGTGGAACACTGAAGCTTTCTTT
TRBJ1-3 TRBV13 . TRBD1 CASSIFPGTERNTIYF TGTGCCAGCAGCATTTTTCCGGGGACAGAACGAAACACCATATATTTT
TRBJ1-2 TRBV7-2 . TRBD1 CASSLAGTVRGYTF TGTGCCAGCAGCTTAGCGGGGACAGTGAGAGGCTACACCTTC
TRBJ1-2 TRBV18 once . CASSREGYGYTF TGTGCCAGCTCACGAGAGGGCTATGGCTACACCTTC
TRBJ1-2 TRBV7-8 . . CASSVRGLNYGYTF TGTGCCAGCAGCGTCAGGGGTTTAAACTATGGCTACACCTTC
TRBJ2-4 TRBV3-1/TRBV3-2 . TRBD1 CASSPQGQGENIQYF TGTGCCAGCAGCCCCCAGGGACAGGGAGAAAACATTCAGTACTTC
TRBJ2-1 TRBV13 . . CASSSQVLSSYNEQFF TGTGCCAGCAGCTCCCAGGTTTTGAGCTCCTACAATGAGCAGTTCTTC
TRBJ2-3 TRBV7-3 . . CASSLTRQDTQYF TGTGCCAGCAGCCTAACCCGGCAAGATACGCAGTATTTT
TRBJ2-7 TRBV10-3 once TRBD1 CAISETGEKLYEQYF TGTGCCATCAGTGAAACAGGGGAAAAACTCTACGAGCAGTACTTC
TRBJ1-4 TRBV2 . TRBD1 CASRGQGVGKLFF TGTGCCAGCAGGGGGCAGGGGGTTGGAAAACTGTTTTTT
TRBJ1-2 TRBV27 once . CASSSTTRHYGYTF TGTGCCAGCAGTTCGACTACTCGACATTATGGCTACACCTTC
TRBJ2-7 TRBV7-2 . . CASSLPRRPEQYF TGTGCCAGCAGCTTACCCAGGCGACCCGAGCAGTACTTC